Listed below are T cell receptor beta chains from one sample, sequenced in a study of cytomegalovirus exposure and HLA in healthy donors. TCRdb keeps only in-frame clones here, not all; method: immunoSEQ multiplex PCR. The sample shows 37,000 or so clones, 75% to 85% of them seen only once. The specimen was PBMCs. These receptors all stem from a woman aged 40 to 50 in good health and CMV-seronegative. The CDR3 runs from the conserved cysteine through the conserved F or W. Each record gives: CDR3 protein, CDR3 DNA, J gene, V gene, clone size, D gene. A D gene is named only where the DNA matches it firmly. Clone size is not always given. Where it is, it says once, few, many or a class for expanded clones.

CDR3 protein: CASSITGTGGWFTEAFF
CDR3 DNA: TGTGCCAGCAGCATCACCGGGACAGGGGGCTGGTTCACTGAAGCTTTCTTT
J gene: TRBJ1-1
V gene: TRBV13
clone size: -
D gene: TRBD1

CDR3 protein: CASSLQGARTEAFF
CDR3 DNA: TGTGCCAGCAGCCTACAGGGGGCTAGGACTGAAGCTTTCTTT
J gene: TRBJ1-1
V gene: TRBV7-9
clone size: few
D gene: TRBD1

CDR3 protein: CASSPRRTSKAGEQYF
CDR3 DNA: TGTGCCAGCAGTCCCCGACGGACTAGTAAGGCGGGAGAGCAGTACTTC
J gene: TRBJ2-7
V gene: TRBV27
clone size: -
D gene: TRBD2

CDR3 protein: CASSHTDRGLNSPLHF
CDR3 DNA: TGCGCCAGCAGCCACACCGACAGGGGGCTTAATTCACCCCTCCACTTT
J gene: TRBJ1-6
V gene: TRBV4-1
clone size: -
D gene: TRBD1

CDR3 protein: CASSLVGAGGGETQYF
CDR3 DNA: TGTGCCAGCAGCTTAGTCGGGGCAGGGGGTGGGGAGACCCAGTACTTC
J gene: TRBJ2-5
V gene: TRBV7-2
clone size: -
D gene: TRBD1

CDR3 protein: CASSSGTSGGFDEQFF
CDR3 DNA: TGTGCCAGCAGCTCTGGGACTAGCGGGGGGTTCGATGAGCAGTTCTTC
J gene: TRBJ2-1
V gene: TRBV5-4
clone size: -
D gene: TRBD2

CDR3 protein: CASSPDRNYGYTF
CDR3 DNA: TGCGCCAGCAGCCCGGACAGGAACTATGGCTACACCTTC
J gene: TRBJ1-2
V gene: TRBV5-1
clone size: -
D gene: TRBD1

CDR3 protein: CASRTSGGAYNEQFF
CDR3 DNA: TGTGCCAGCAGAACTAGCGGGGGGGCCTACAATGAGCAGTTCTTC
J gene: TRBJ2-1
V gene: TRBV4-2
clone size: -
D gene: TRBD2

CDR3 protein: CASKGPHQPQHF
CDR3 DNA: TGTGCCAGCAAGGGGCCCCATCAGCCCCAGCATTTT
J gene: TRBJ1-5
V gene: TRBV2
clone size: -
D gene: -

CDR3 protein: CATSRRRVSYNEQFF
CDR3 DNA: TGTGCCACCAGCAGGCGCAGGGTTTCCTACAATGAGCAGTTCTTC
J gene: TRBJ2-1
V gene: TRBV15
clone size: -
D gene: -

CDR3 protein: CASSPLQGASNQPQHF
CDR3 DNA: TGTGCCAGCAGCCCCCTACAGGGTGCTAGCAATCAGCCCCAGCATTTT
J gene: TRBJ1-5
V gene: TRBV7-8
clone size: -
D gene: -

CDR3 protein: CASSQDTRGETQYF
CDR3 DNA: TGCGCCAGCAGCCAAGATACCAGGGGAGAGACCCAGTACTTC
J gene: TRBJ2-5
V gene: TRBV4-3
clone size: -
D gene: -

CDR3 protein: CASSVMGQRLDGYTF
CDR3 DNA: TGTGCCAGCAGTGTAATGGGACAGCGATTAGATGGCTACACCTTC
J gene: TRBJ1-2
V gene: TRBV28
clone size: few
D gene: TRBD1

CDR3 protein: CASSPGSASNTGELFF
CDR3 DNA: TGTGCCAGCAGCCCCGGGTCCGCGTCGAACACCGGGGAGCTGTTTTTT
J gene: TRBJ2-2
V gene: TRBV7-9
clone size: once
D gene: -

CDR3 protein: CASRTENSGANVLTF
CDR3 DNA: TGTGCCAGCAGAACAGAGAACTCTGGGGCCAACGTCCTGACTTTC
J gene: TRBJ2-6
V gene: TRBV7-2
clone size: -
D gene: -

CDR3 protein: CASSLTGDSPLHF
CDR3 DNA: TGTGCCAGCAGCCTTACGGGTGATTCACCCCTCCACTTT
J gene: TRBJ1-6
V gene: TRBV7-3
clone size: -
D gene: -

CDR3 protein: CASSLRQTGHMNTEAFF
CDR3 DNA: TGTGCCAGCAGCTTGCGCCAGACAGGACATATGAACACTGAAGCTTTCTTT
J gene: TRBJ1-1
V gene: TRBV5-5
clone size: -
D gene: -

CDR3 protein: CASSWGGTGLGYTF
CDR3 DNA: TGTGCCAGCAGTTGGGGAGGGACAGGGCTTGGCTACACCTTC
J gene: TRBJ1-2
V gene: TRBV27
clone size: -
D gene: TRBD1

CDR3 protein: CASSTRTSGGAGDEQYF
CDR3 DNA: TGTGCCAGCAGCACTCGGACTAGCGGGGGGGCCGGGGACGAGCAGTACTTC
J gene: TRBJ2-7
V gene: TRBV5-6
clone size: -
D gene: TRBD2

CDR3 protein: CASSLQVTQYF
CDR3 DNA: TGTGCCAGCAGCCTTCAGGTTACGCAGTATTTT
J gene: TRBJ2-3
V gene: TRBV7-2
clone size: -
D gene: -

CDR3 protein: CASSVSGVSGANVLTF
CDR3 DNA: TGTGCCAGCAGCGTTAGCGGGGTATCTGGGGCCAACGTCCTGACTTTC
J gene: TRBJ2-6
V gene: TRBV11-1
clone size: -
D gene: TRBD2

CDR3 protein: CASSSSSGPDTQYF
CDR3 DNA: TGTGCCAGCAGCTCCAGCAGCGGTCCCGATACGCAGTATTTT
J gene: TRBJ2-3
V gene: TRBV5-6
clone size: -
D gene: -

CDR3 protein: CASSHDRGRVEKLFF
CDR3 DNA: TGTGCCAGCAGTCACGACAGGGGACGGGTTGAAAAACTGTTTTTT
J gene: TRBJ1-4
V gene: TRBV28
clone size: -
D gene: TRBD1

CDR3 protein: CASRLQGAGGNEQFF
CDR3 DNA: TGTGCCAGCAGATTACAGGGGGCCGGTGGCAATGAGCAGTTCTTC
J gene: TRBJ2-1
V gene: TRBV28
clone size: -
D gene: TRBD1

CDR3 protein: CASSLDQRGGFVRYEQYF
CDR3 DNA: TGCGCCAGCAGCTTGGACCAGCGGGGGGGATTCGTAAGGTACGAGCAGTACTTC
J gene: TRBJ2-7
V gene: TRBV5-1
clone size: -
D gene: TRBD2

CDR3 protein: CASSFLQGVNTIYF
CDR3 DNA: TGTGCCAGCAGCTTCTTACAGGGAGTAAACACCATATATTTT
J gene: TRBJ1-3
V gene: TRBV13
clone size: -
D gene: -

CDR3 protein: CAIRGQGSDNSPLHF
CDR3 DNA: TGTGCCATCAGGGGACAGGGTTCGGATAATTCACCCCTCCACTTT
J gene: TRBJ1-6
V gene: TRBV10-3
clone size: -
D gene: TRBD1

CDR3 protein: CASKREGRGGYTF
CDR3 DNA: TGTGCCAGCAAGCGGGAGGGACGGGGTGGCTACACCTTC
J gene: TRBJ1-2
V gene: TRBV6-1
clone size: -
D gene: -

CDR3 protein: CASSVAGGRQETQYF
CDR3 DNA: TGTGCCAGCAGCGTAGCGGGGGGGCGTCAAGAGACCCAGTACTTC
J gene: TRBJ2-5
V gene: TRBV9
clone size: few
D gene: TRBD2

CDR3 protein: CASSLAGDEAFF
CDR3 DNA: TGCGCCAGCAGCTTGGCCGGGGATGAAGCTTTCTTT
J gene: TRBJ1-1
V gene: TRBV5-1
clone size: once
D gene: -

CDR3 protein: CASSEWGDPILEQYF
CDR3 DNA: TGTGCCAGCAGCGAATGGGGGGACCCGATCTTGGAGCAGTACTTC
J gene: TRBJ2-7
V gene: TRBV6-1
clone size: -
D gene: -

CDR3 protein: CAISAQGNTGELFF
CDR3 DNA: TGTGCCATCAGTGCTCAGGGGAACACCGGGGAGCTGTTTTTT
J gene: TRBJ2-2
V gene: TRBV10-3
clone size: -
D gene: -

CDR3 protein: CASSLGGVANIQYF
CDR3 DNA: TGTGCCAGCAGCTTAGGGGGGGTGGCAAACATTCAGTACTTC
J gene: TRBJ2-4
V gene: TRBV7-2
clone size: -
D gene: -

CDR3 protein: CASSPGGGGFLTDTQYF
CDR3 DNA: TGTGCCAGCAGCCCCGGCGGGGGAGGCTTCCTCACAGATACGCAGTATTTT
J gene: TRBJ2-3
V gene: TRBV5-4
clone size: -
D gene: TRBD2

CDR3 protein: CASSLTGSGNTIYF
CDR3 DNA: TGTGCCAGCAGTCTCACAGGCTCTGGAAACACCATATATTTT
J gene: TRBJ1-3
V gene: TRBV13
clone size: -
D gene: -

CDR3 protein: CASTSSGGSGANVLTF
CDR3 DNA: TGCGCCAGCACCTCCTCCGGGGGGTCTGGGGCCAACGTCCTGACTTTC
J gene: TRBJ2-6
V gene: TRBV5-1
clone size: -
D gene: TRBD2

CDR3 protein: CASSYTSTGELFF
CDR3 DNA: TGTGCCAGCAGCTATACATCCACCGGGGAGCTGTTTTTT
J gene: TRBJ2-2
V gene: TRBV14
clone size: -
D gene: -

CDR3 protein: CASSLPKGKANYGYTF
CDR3 DNA: TGTGCCAGCAGCTTACCGAAGGGGAAGGCCAACTATGGCTACACCTTC
J gene: TRBJ1-2
V gene: TRBV5-6
clone size: -
D gene: -

CDR3 protein: CASSLGPRGQGARGYTF
CDR3 DNA: TGTGCCAGCAGCTTAGGGCCCCGGGGACAGGGGGCGAGGGGCTACACCTTC
J gene: TRBJ1-2
V gene: TRBV5-6
clone size: -
D gene: TRBD1

CDR3 protein: CASSPRTGANYGYTF
CDR3 DNA: TGTGCCAGCAGTCCTCGGACAGGAGCTAACTATGGCTACACCTTC
J gene: TRBJ1-2
V gene: TRBV28
clone size: -
D gene: TRBD1

CDR3 protein: CASSEGDMNWGNQPQHF
CDR3 DNA: TGTGCCAGCAGTGAAGGTGACATGAATTGGGGCAATCAGCCCCAGCATTTT
J gene: TRBJ1-5
V gene: TRBV6-1
clone size: -
D gene: -